The clone carrying this TCR beta chain occurred many times. The antigen is not known. These data belong to a study of T-cell memory formation after mild COVID-19. In TCRdb, the 5' RACE reads were re-called with MiXCR into one record per CDR3 protein. The sample contains nearly 200,000 distinct CDR3 sequences, about a sixth of which appear only once. Study-level results: CD4+ clones that contracted lay mainly in CM and EM; CD8+ ones lay in EMRA.

Germline V CDR1 and CDR2: DFQATT, SNEGSKA (reference sequence). This CDR3 has 16 residues. Trimming removed 6 bases from V and 0 bases from J; junction bases left unmatched: 11. Sequencing used PBMCs or a T cell subset sorted from them (not recorded which). This TCR derives from an adult woman who had mild COVID-19 (a few samples of this study predate the infection). Cell type and time point are not known. The rearrangement uses TRBV20-1 and TRBJ2-1; 7 bases align to TRBD1. CDR3 sequence reads: CSAHVDRTYSYNEQFF. The CDR3, as DNA: TGCAGTGCCCACGTGGACAGGACCTACTCCTACAATGAGCAGTTCTTC.